These 19 T cell receptor beta chains came from one sample sequenced in a study of T cell responses to AZD1222 COVID-19 vaccine. Only in-frame clones appear in the TCRdb table, and some are missing; sequencing was by immunoSEQ multiplex PCR. The data show approximately 96,000 clones, over 80% seen once. Specimen: peripheral blood, collected 28 days after the second AZD1222 dose. These receptors came from an adult who received the AZD1222 COVID-19 vaccine.

This clone was recorded only once. This chain links TRBV11-3 with TRBJ2-1, with 11 bases aligning to TRBD2. The ends lost 2 bases at V and 3 bases at J; junction bases unmatched: 6. CDR1 SGHNT and CDR2 YENEEA come from the germline V gene. The CDR3 loop spans 17 amino acids. The CDR3 DNA reads as TGTGCCAGCAGCTTACGCCCTACTAGCGGGAGCTACAATGAGCAGTTCTTC. Translating gives CASSLRPTSGSYNEQFF.

This clone was observed a single time. The rearrangement joins TRBV5-1 to TRBJ2-3; D gene ambiguous. With 2 bases removed from V and 3 bases from J, the gap between germline ends came to 1 base. Germline V lookup: CDR1 SGHRS, CDR2 YFSETQ. This CDR3 comprises 11 residues. CDR3 coding DNA: TGCGCCAGCAGCTTAACAGATACGCAGTATTTT. Its translation is CASSLTDTQYF.

This clone was detected only a few times. V gene TRBV15 combines with J gene TRBJ1-6; tentatively, D is TRBD1 (6 bases). The CDR3 has 17 residues. Trimming cost V 1 base and J 7 bases, with 17 bases left between them. The germline V gene encodes CDR1 LNHNV and CDR2 YYDKDF (reference sequence). The DNA of the CDR3 is TGTGCCACCAGCAGAGTAGGGTACGGAGGGACAAATTCACCCCTCCACTTT. The encoded protein is CATSRVGYGGTNSPLHF.

The chain couples TRBV2 to TRBJ1-1, with D hard to call. Germline V CDR1 and CDR2: SNHLY, FYNNEI. V was cut by 3 bases and J by 3 bases, with 8 bases left in between. This CDR3 comprises 13 residues. CDR3 protein: CASSEGRDTEAFF. CDR3 nucleotide sequence: TGTGCCAGCAGTGAGGGCAGAGACACTGAAGCTTTCTTT.

The V and J genes are TRBV3-1 (or the pseudogene TRBV3-2) and TRBJ1-5, with TRBD1 as a possible D gene (5 bases). This CDR3 contains 14 residues. The germline CDR1 and CDR2 sequences are LGHDT and YNNKEL (reference sequence). Trimming pared 4 bases from V and 6 bases from J, leaving 13 bases between. CDR3 in DNA: TGTGCCAGCAGCCGGGGGGGGGACCGTCAGCCCCAGCATTTT. The encoded protein is CASSRGGDRQPQHF.

The chain couples TRBV18 to TRBJ1-2; a possible D gene is TRBD1 (5 bases). CDR3 length: 16 residues. Germline CDR1 is KGHSH and CDR2 is LQKENI. Deletions cut 1 base from V and 2 bases from J, with 14 bases between. CDR3 sequence (DNA): TGTGCCAGCTCACCACGCGACGACAGAAACAACTATGGCTACACCTTC. This sequence encodes CASSPRDDRNNYGYTF.

V is TRBV7-9 and J is TRBJ2-7, with 16 bases matching TRBD2. The CDR3 is made up of 16 amino acids. With 5 bases clipped from V and 5 bases from J, the junction kept 6 bases outside the gene matches. The V gene's germline CDR1 is SEHNR and CDR2 FQNEAQ (reference sequence). The CDR3 reads CASSTGLAGGPDEQYF. The DNA of the CDR3 is TGTGCCAGCAGCACGGGACTAGCGGGAGGGCCCGACGAGCAGTACTTC. The full variable domain, with the rest looked up from reference TRBV7-9 and TRBJ2-7, is DTGVSQNPRHKITKRGQNVTFRCDPISEHNRLYWYRQTLGQGPEFLTYFQNEAQLEKSRLLSDRFSAERPKGSFSTLEIQRTEQGDSAMYLCASSTGLAGGPDEQYFGPGTRLTVT.

This clone appeared once. This chain joins TRBV12-3 or TRBV12-4 and TRBJ2-1, with D possibly matching TRBD1 (6 bases). V lost 6 bases to trimming and J lost 4 bases, with 10 bases between them. The CDR3 covers 13 residues. CDR3 amino acids: CASRQDSYNEQFF. In DNA, the CDR3 is TGTGCCAGCAGGCAGGACAGTTACAATGAGCAGTTCTTC.

The gene calls are TRBV29-1 and TRBJ2-1; 7 bases match TRBD1. CDR3 length: 14 amino acids. The germline CDR1 and CDR2 sequences are SQVTM and ANQGSEA. With 6 bases clipped from V and 1 base from J, the junction kept 6 bases outside the gene matches. The CDR3 DNA reads TGCAGCGTCCCGGGACAGCGGTCCTACAATGAGCAGTTCTTC. It is translated as CSVPGQRSYNEQFF.

This chain connects TRBV5-1 to TRBJ2-7; 7 bases agree with TRBD2. With 2 bases clipped from V and 3 bases from J, the junction kept 5 bases outside the gene matches. This CDR3 is built from 14 residues. Germline V gene lookup returns CDR1 SGHRS and CDR2 YFSETQ. Here the CDR3 DNA reads TGCGCCAGCAGCTTTAGAGCGGGAAGCTACGAGCAGTACTTC. This codes for CASSFRAGSYEQYF.

This sequence joins TRBV27 and TRBJ1-6; no firm D call. The CDR3 has 16 residues. The germline V gene has CDR1 MNHEY and CDR2 SMNVEV (reference sequence). Between the trimmed V and J ends, which lost 0 bases and 7 bases, there was a span of 13 bases. The CDR3 sequence is CASSLSYGVWNSPLHF. The CDR3 DNA reads as TGTGCCAGCAGTTTATCTTACGGGGTTTGGAATTCACCCCTCCACTTT.

This chain uses TRBV15 with TRBJ2-5; the D gene could be TRBD1 or TRBD2 (5 bases each). The CDR3 totals 14 residues. V was pared by 4 bases and J by 4 bases, with 13 bases between. Germline V gene lookup returns CDR1 LNHNV and CDR2 YYDKDF (reference sequence). The CDR3 region has the DNA TGTGCCACCAGCAAAGTTGGGACGGGAGAGACCCAGTACTTC. It encodes CATSKVGTGETQYF.

This chain links TRBV18 with TRBJ2-7; D uncertain. Trimming left V 2 bases short and J 5 bases short, with 10 bases between. The germline V gene encodes CDR1 KGHSH and CDR2 LQKENI. The CDR3 sequence is 13 residues long. The CDR3 DNA is TGTGCCAGCTCACCAGGTTTATTTAACGAGCAGTACTTC. Translation: CASSPGLFNEQYF. The full variable domain, with the rest looked up from reference TRBV18 and TRBJ2-7, is NAGVMQNPRHLVRRRGQEARLRCSPMKGHSHVYWYRQLPEEGLKFMVYLQKENIIDESGMPKERFSAEFPKEGPSILRIQQVVRGDSAAYFCASSPGLFNEQYFGPGTRLTVT.

V and J are TRBV18 and TRBJ1-1; D remains ambiguous. Per germline, CDR1 KGHSH and CDR2 LQKENI. CDR3 length: 15 amino acids. Trimming pared 3 bases from V and 1 base from J, leaving 12 bases between. This chain's CDR3 is CASSPSVTSNTEAFF. The CDR3 DNA is TGTGCCAGCTCACCGTCTGTAACATCGAACACTGAAGCTTTCTTT.

The chain uses TRBV3-1 (or the pseudogene TRBV3-2) and TRBJ2-1; possible D gene TRBD1, 5 bases. The germline V gene has CDR1 LGHDT and CDR2 YNNKEL (reference sequence). The CDR3 has 13 residues. V lost 5 bases to trimming and J lost 6 bases, with 11 bases between them. The CDR3 loop reads CASSERGFNEQFF. Here the CDR3 DNA reads TGTGCCAGCAGCGAAAGGGGTTTCAATGAGCAGTTCTTC.

The chain joins TRBV4-1 to TRBJ1-2, with a weak D call TRBD1 (6 bases). Deletions cut 0 bases from V and 4 bases from J, with 12 bases between. Germline loops: CDR1 MGHRA, CDR2 YSYEKL. This CDR3 is 15 amino acids long. CDR3 sequence: CASSQDTGAFYGYTF. CDR3 bases: TGCGCCAGCAGCCAAGATACGGGGGCGTTCTATGGCTACACCTTC.

The rearrangement joins TRBV21-1 to TRBJ2-7; the D call TRBD2 from the table was never checked on the DNA. TRBV21-1 counts as a pseudogene. The CDR3 totals 16 residues. The CDR3 sequence is CASSQRTGPDSYEQYF. The CDR3 coding sequence is TGTGCCAGCAGCCAGCGGACCGGACCAGACTCCTACGAGCAGTACTTC.

This rearrangement joins TRBV30 to TRBJ1-6; D gene uncertain. Deletions cut 3 bases from V and 10 bases from J, with 7 bases between. Germline CDR1 reads GTSNPN; CDR2 reads SVGIG (reference sequence). CDR3 length: 11 residues. In nucleotides, the CDR3 is TGTGCCTGGAGGGCGCAGTCACCCCTCCACTTT. Translation gives CAWRAQSPLHF.

V gene TRBV12-3 or TRBV12-4 combines with J gene TRBJ2-7; no clear D gene. V lost 10 bases, J lost 4 bases, and 17 bases lay in between. The CDR3 extends over 13 amino acids. CDR3 region: CATSGPAIYEQYF. The DNA for the CDR3 is TGTGCCACCTCAGGACCGGCCATTTACGAGCAGTACTTC.